This TCR beta chain is drawn from a study of blood T cell repertoires in COVID-19. Study-level information: The cDNA or gDNA used as material had been derived from T cells, B-cell-depleted T cells, or PBMCs.

This CDR3 contains 16 residues. The germline gives CDR1 LNHDA, CDR2 SQIVND (reference sequence). The J segment lost 7 bases and the V segment lost 6 bases, leaving 10 bases of the junction unmatched. Assay: immunoSEQ multiplex PCR; the TCRdb copy retains only in-frame clones and omits some. There are 200,000 to 300,000 clones in the sample; over 80% occur only once, and roughly 3.7% lies in the top ten. The chain is built from TRBV19 and TRBJ1-6, with 9 bases aligning to TRBD1. This clonotype originated in a woman aged 35 to 49 with acute or convalescent COVID-19. Sequences were obtained from peripheral blood. The CDR3 DNA reads as TGTGCCAGTAGGCCGGGACAGGGAACCCGAAATTCACCCCTCCACTTT. This sequence encodes CASRPGQGTRNSPLHF.